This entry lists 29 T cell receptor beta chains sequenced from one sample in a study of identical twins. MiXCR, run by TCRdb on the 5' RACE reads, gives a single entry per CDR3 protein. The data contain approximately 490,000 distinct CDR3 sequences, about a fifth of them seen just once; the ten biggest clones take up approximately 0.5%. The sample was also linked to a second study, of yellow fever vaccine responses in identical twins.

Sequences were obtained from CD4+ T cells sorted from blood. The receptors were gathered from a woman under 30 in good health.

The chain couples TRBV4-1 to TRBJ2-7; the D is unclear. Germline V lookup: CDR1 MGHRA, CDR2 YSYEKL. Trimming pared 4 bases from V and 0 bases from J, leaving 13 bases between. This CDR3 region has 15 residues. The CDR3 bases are TGCGCCAGCAGCCTTCCGGGCAGTTCCTCCTACGAGCAGTACTTC. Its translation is CASSLPGSSSYEQYF.

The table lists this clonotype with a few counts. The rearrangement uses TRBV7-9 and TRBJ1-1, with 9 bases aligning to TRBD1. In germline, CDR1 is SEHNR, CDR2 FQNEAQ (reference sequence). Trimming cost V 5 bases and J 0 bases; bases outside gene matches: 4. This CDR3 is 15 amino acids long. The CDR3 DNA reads TGTGCCAGCAGCCCCAACAGGGGGCTGAACACTGAAGCTTTCTTT. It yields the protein CASSPNRGLNTEAFF. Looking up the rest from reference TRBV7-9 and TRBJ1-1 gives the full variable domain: DTGVSQNPRHKITKRGQNVTFRCDPISEHNRLYWYRQTLGQGPEFLTYFQNEAQLEKSRLLSDRFSAERPKGSFSTLEIQRTEQGDSAMYLCASSPNRGLNTEAFFGQGTRLTVV.

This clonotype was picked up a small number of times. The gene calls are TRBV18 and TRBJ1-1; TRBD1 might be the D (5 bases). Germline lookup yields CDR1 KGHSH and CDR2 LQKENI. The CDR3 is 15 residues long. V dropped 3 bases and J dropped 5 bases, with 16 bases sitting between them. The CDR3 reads CASSPLAGAETEAFF. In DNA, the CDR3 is TGTGCCAGCTCACCGCTCGCCGGGGCGGAGACTGAAGCTTTCTTT.

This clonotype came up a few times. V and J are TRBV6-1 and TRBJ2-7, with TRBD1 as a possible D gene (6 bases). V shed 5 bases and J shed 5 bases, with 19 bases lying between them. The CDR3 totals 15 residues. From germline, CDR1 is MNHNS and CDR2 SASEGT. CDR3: CASSTYRVSRNEQYF. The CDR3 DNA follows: TGTGCCAGCAGTACCTACAGGGTATCGAGGAACGAGCAGTACTTC.

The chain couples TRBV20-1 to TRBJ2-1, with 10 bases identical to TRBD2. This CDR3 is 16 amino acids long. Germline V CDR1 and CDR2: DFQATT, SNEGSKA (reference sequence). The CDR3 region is CSPYVLGASGSNEQFF. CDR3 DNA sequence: TGCAGCCCCTACGTCCTAGGGGCTAGCGGGAGTAATGAGCAGTTCTTC.

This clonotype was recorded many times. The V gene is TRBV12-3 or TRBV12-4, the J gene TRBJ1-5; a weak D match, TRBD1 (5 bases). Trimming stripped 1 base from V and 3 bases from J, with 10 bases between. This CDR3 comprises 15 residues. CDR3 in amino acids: CASSLGQGDNQPQHF. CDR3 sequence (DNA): TGTGCCAGCAGTTTAGGGCAGGGCGACAATCAGCCCCAGCATTTT.

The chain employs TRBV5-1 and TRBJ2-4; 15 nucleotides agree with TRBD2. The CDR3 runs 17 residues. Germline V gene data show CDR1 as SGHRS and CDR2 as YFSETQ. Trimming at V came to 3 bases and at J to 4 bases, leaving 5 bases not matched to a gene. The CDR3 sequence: CASSSSGLAGGKNIQYF. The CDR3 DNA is TGCGCCAGCAGCTCCTCGGGACTAGCGGGAGGAAAAAACATTCAGTACTTC.

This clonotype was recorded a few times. The CDR3 region is CASSLVPAGALHEQYF. As DNA, the CDR3 is TGTGCCAGCAGCTTAGTGCCGGCGGGAGCTCTTCACGAGCAGTACTTC. V and J are TRBV7-2 and TRBJ2-7; 7 bases are a match to TRBD2. The trim removed 1 base at V and 5 bases at J, leaving 11 bases unmatched. The CDR3 contains 16 residues. Germline lookup yields CDR1 SGHTA and CDR2 FQGNSA.

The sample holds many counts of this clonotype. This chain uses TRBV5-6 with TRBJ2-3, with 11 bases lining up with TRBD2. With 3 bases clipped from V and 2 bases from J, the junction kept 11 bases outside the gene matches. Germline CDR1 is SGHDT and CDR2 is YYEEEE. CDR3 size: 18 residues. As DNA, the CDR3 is TGTGCCAGCAGCTCCCCGGCTAGCGGGAGGATCGTCACAGATACGCAGTATTTT. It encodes CASSSPASGRIVTDTQYF.

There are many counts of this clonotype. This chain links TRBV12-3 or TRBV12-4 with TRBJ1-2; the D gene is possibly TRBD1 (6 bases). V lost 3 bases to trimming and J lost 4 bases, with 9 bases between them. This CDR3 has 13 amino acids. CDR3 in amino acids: CASSFRGAYGYTF. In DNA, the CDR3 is TGTGCCAGCAGTTTCAGGGGTGCCTATGGCTACACCTTC.

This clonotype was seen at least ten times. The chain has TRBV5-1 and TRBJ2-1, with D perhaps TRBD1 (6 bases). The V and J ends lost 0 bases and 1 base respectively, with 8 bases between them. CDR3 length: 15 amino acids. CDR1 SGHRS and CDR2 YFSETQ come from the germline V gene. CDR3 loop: CASSLAGQSYNEQFF. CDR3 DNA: TGCGCCAGCAGCTTGGCGGGACAATCCTACAATGAGCAGTTCTTC.

Here the CDR3 reads CATSDGTSGRSYNEQFF. The CDR3 coding sequence is TGTGCCACCAGTGACGGGACTAGCGGTCGCTCCTACAATGAGCAGTTCTTC. The chain combines TRBV24-1 with TRBJ2-1; 11 nucleotides agree with TRBD2. CDR3 length: 17 amino acids. V shed 4 bases and J 0 bases; nucleotides not matched to a gene: 4. The germline CDR1 and CDR2 sequences are KGHDR and SFDVKD.

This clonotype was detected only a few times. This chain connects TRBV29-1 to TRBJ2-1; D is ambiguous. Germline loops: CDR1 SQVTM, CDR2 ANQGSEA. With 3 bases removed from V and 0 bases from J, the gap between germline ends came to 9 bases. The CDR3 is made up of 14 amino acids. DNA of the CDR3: TGCAGCGTTGAGAAGGGTTACTCCTACAATGAGCAGTTCTTC. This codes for CSVEKGYSYNEQFF.

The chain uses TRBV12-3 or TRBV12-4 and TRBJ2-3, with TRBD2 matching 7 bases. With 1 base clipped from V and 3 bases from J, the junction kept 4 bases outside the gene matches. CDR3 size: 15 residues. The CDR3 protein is CASSLGRLATDTQYF. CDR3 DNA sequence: TGTGCCAGCAGTTTAGGCAGACTAGCAACAGATACGCAGTATTTT.

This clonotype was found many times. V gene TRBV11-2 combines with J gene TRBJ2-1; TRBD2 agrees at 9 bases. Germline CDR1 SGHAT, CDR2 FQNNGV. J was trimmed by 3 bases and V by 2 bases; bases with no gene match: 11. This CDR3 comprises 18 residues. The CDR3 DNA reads TGTGCCAGCAGCTTAAGGCGGGAGGGCTTGAGGGGCTACAATGAGCAGTTCTTC. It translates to CASSLRREGLRGYNEQFF.

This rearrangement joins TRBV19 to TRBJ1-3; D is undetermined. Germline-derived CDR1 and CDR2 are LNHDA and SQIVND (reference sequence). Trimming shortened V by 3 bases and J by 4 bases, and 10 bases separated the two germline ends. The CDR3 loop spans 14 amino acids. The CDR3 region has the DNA TGTGCCAGTAGTATGCGGGAATCCGGAAACACCATATATTTT. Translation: CASSMRESGNTIYF. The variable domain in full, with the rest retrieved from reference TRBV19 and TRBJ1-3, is DGGITQSPKYLFRKEGQNVTLSCEQNLNHDAMYWYRQDPGQGLRLIYYSQIVNDFQKGDIAEGYSVSREKKESFPLTVTSAQKNPTAFYLCASSMRESGNTIYFGEGSWLTVV.

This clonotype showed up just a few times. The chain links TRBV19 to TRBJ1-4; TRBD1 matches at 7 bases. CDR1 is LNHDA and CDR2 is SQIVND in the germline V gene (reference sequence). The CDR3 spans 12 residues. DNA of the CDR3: TGTGCGGCACAGGGGAGGGGTGAAAAACTGTTTTTT. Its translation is CAAQGRGEKLFF. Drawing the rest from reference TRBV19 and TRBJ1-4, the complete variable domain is DGGITQSPKYLFRKEGQNVTLSCEQNLNHDAMYWYRQDPGQGLRLIYYSQIVNDFQKGDIAEGYSVSREKKESFPLTVTSAQKNPTAFYLCAAQGRGEKLFFGSGTQLSVL.

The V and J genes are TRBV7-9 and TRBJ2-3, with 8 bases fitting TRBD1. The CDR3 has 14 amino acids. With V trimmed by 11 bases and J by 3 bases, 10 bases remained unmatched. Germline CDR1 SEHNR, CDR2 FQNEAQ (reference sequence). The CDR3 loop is CAGSTGVPTDTQYF. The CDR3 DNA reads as TGTGCCGGGTCGACAGGGGTGCCTACAGATACGCAGTATTTT.

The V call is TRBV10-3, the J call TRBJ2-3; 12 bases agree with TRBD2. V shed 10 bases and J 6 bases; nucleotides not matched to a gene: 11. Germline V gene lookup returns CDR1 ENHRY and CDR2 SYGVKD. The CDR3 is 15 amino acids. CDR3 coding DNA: TGTGCCACTACTCCGGGACTAGCGGGCCTGGATACGCAGTATTTT. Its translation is CATTPGLAGLDTQYF.

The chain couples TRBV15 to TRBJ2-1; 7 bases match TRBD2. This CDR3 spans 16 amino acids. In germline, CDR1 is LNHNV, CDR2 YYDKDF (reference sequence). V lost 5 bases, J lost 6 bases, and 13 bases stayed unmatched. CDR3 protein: CATSPRVVAGVNEQFF. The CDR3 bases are TGTGCCACCAGCCCCAGGGTGGTGGCGGGGGTCAATGAGCAGTTCTTC.

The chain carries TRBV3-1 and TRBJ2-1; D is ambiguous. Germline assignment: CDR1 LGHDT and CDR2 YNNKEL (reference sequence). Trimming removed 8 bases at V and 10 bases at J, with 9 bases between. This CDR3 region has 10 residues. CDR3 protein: CASRRREQFF. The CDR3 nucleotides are TGTGCCAGCCGCCGACGGGAGCAGTTCTTC.

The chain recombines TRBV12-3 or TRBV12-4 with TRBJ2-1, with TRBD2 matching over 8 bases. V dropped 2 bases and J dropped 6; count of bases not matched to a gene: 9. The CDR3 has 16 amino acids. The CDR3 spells CASSLRRRGVTNEQFF. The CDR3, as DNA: TGTGCCAGCAGTTTACGGCGGCGGGGGGTCACCAATGAGCAGTTCTTC.

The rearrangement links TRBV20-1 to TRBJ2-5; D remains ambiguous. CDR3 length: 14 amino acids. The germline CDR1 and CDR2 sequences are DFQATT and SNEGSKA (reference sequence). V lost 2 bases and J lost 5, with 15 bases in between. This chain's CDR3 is CSARWSPMGETQYF. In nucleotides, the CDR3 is TGCAGTGCTAGATGGAGCCCCATGGGGGAGACCCAGTACTTC.

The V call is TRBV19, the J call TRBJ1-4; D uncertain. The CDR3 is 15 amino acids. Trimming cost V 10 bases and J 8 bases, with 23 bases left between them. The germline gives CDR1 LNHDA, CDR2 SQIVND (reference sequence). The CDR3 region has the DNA TGTGCCACCAAGTATATTGGACTCCCAGCGGAAAAACTGTTTTTT. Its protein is CATKYIGLPAEKLFF.

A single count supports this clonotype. CDR3 sequence reads: CSARWTSGTSYEQYF. In nucleotides, the CDR3 is TGCAGTGCTAGATGGACTAGCGGGACCTCCTACGAGCAGTACTTC. The chain uses TRBV20-1 and TRBJ2-7; 12 bases are a match to TRBD2. Germline CDR1 reads DFQATT; CDR2 reads SNEGSKA (reference sequence). The length of the CDR3 is 15 residues. V lost 2 bases and J lost 0; bases outside the gene matches: 2.

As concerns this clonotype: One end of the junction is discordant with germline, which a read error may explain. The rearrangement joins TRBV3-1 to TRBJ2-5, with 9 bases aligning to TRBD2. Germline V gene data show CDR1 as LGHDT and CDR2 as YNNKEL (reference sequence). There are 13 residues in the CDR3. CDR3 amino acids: CASNSGGREIQYF. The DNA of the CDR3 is TGTGCCAGCAACAGCGGGGGGAGAGAGATCCAGTACTTC.

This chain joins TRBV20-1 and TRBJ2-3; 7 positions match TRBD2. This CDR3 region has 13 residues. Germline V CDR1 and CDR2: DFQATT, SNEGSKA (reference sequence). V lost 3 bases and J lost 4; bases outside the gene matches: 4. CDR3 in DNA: TGCAGTGCTAGTTTAGCGGGTGCAGATACGCAGTATTTT. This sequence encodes CSASLAGADTQYF.

The CDR3 loop is CSAPQPGGADTQYF. The CDR3 DNA is TGCAGTGCCCCACAACCGGGGGGAGCAGATACGCAGTATTTT. The V gene is TRBV20-1, the J gene TRBJ2-3, with 7 bases that match TRBD2. V was clipped by 6 bases and J by 4 bases; unmatched bases: 10. In germline, CDR1 is DFQATT, CDR2 SNEGSKA (reference sequence). The CDR3 consists of 14 residues.

The CDR3 reads CASSLVPGPGELFF. The CDR3 DNA follows: TGTGCCAGCAGCCTAGTACCGGGGCCCGGGGAGCTGTTTTTT. The chain carries TRBV11-1 and TRBJ2-2; D possibly uses TRBD1 or TRBD2 (5 bases each). The ends were cut back, 5 bases at V and 6 bases at J, with 13 bases in the middle. From germline, CDR1 is SGHAT and CDR2 FQDESV (reference sequence). The CDR3 runs 14 residues.